This T cell receptor (beta chain) was sequenced in a study of T cell repertoires in cytomegalovirus infection. Study-level findings and limits: Summed frequency of shared TCR beta families picked out CMV carriers who also had the relevant HLA. Dominating the ex vivo response were TCR beta clonotypes that were CMV-specific and HLA-C-restricted.

This clonotype showed up just a few times. Its target is not known. The CDR3 loop spans 14 amino acids. Trimming cost V 5 bases and J 4 bases, with 15 bases left between them. TCRdb ran MiXCR on the reads and lists one entry per CDR3 protein. The sample holds 43,000 or so distinct CDR3 sequences; 15% to 25% are singletons and the top ten take roughly 50%. This receptor was taken from a human donor in good health (CMV status not recorded). Some clones in this sample may be carry-over from other donors' samples. The chain joins TRBV12-3 or TRBV12-4 to TRBJ2-7; D gene uncertain. The material sequenced was CD8+ T cells from cultured PBMCs, taken from culture after CMV antigen stimulation. CDR3 amino acids: CASSPPSGSYEQYF. The CDR3 nucleotides read TGTGCCAGCAGTCCCCCCTCCGGGTCTTACGAGCAGTACTTC.